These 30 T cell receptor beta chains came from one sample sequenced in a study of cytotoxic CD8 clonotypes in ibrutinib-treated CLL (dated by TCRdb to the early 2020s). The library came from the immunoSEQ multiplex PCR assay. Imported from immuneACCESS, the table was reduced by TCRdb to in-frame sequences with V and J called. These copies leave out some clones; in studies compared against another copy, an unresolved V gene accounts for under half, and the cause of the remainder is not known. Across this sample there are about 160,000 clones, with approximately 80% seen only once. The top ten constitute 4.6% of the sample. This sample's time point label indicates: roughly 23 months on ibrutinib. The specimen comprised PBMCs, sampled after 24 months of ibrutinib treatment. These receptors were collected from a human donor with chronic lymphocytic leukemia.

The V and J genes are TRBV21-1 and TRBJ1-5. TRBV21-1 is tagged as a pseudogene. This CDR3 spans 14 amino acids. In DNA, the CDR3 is TGTGCCAGCAGCAACGGGGGTGGGGATCAGCCCCAGCATTTT. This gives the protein CASSNGGGDQPQHF.

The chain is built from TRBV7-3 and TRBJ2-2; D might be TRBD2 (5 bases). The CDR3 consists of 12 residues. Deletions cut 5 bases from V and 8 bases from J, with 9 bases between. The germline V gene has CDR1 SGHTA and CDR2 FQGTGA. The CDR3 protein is CASSPRGGELFF. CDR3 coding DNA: TGTGCCAGCAGCCCCCGCGGGGGGGAGCTGTTTTTT.

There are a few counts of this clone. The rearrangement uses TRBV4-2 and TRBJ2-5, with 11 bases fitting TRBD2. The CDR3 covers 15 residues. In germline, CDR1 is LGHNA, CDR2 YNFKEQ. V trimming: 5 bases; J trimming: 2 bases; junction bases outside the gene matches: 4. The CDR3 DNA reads TGTGCCAGCAGCAGAACTAGCGGGGGTCAAGAGACCCAGTACTTC. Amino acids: CASSRTSGGQETQYF.

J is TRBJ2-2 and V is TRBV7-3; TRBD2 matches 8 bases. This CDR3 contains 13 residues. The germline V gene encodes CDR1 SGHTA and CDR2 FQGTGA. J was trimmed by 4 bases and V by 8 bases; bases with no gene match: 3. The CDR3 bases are TGTGCCAGCGCGAGCGGGAGCACCGGGGAGCTGTTTTTT. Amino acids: CASASGSTGELFF.

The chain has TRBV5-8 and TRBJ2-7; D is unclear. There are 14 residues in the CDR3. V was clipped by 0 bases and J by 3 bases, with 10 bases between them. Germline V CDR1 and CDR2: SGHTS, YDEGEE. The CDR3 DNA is TGTGCCAGCAGCTTGGGGCAGGTTCTCTACGAGCAGTACTTC. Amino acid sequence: CASSLGQVLYEQYF.

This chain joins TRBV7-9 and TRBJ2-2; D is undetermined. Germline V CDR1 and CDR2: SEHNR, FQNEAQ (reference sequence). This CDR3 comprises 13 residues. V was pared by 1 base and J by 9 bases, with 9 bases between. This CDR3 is CASSLDPNRELFF. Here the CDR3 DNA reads TGTGCCAGCAGCTTAGACCCGAACAGGGAGCTGTTTTTT.

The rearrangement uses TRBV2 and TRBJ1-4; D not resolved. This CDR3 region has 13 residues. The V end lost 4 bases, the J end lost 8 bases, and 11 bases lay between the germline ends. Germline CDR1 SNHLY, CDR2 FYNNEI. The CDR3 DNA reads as TGTGCCAGCAGTGCGAGCTTAAGGGAAAAACTGTTTTTT. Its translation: CASSASLREKLFF.

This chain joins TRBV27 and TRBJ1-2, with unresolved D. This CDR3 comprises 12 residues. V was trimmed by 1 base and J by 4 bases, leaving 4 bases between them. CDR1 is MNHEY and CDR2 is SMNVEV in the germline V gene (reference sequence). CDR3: CASSLLGYGYTF. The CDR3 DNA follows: TGTGCCAGCAGTTTATTGGGCTATGGCTACACCTTC.

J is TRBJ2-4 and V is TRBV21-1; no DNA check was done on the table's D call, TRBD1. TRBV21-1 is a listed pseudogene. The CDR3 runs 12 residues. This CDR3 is CASSGRGGIQYF. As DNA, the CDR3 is TGTGCCAGCAGTGGGCGAGGGGGCATTCAGTACTTC.

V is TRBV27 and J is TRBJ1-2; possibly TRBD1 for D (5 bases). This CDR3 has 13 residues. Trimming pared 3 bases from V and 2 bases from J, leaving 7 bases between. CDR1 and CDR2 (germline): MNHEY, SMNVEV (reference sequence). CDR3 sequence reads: CASSFGGNYGYTF. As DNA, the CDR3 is TGTGCCAGCAGTTTTGGGGGGAACTATGGCTACACCTTC.

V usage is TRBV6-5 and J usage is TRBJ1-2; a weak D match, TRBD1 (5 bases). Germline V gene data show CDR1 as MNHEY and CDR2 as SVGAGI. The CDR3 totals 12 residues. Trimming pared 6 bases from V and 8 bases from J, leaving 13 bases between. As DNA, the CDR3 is TGTGCCAGCAGGCAGGGCTCGGGGGGCTACACCTTC. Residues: CASRQGSGGYTF.

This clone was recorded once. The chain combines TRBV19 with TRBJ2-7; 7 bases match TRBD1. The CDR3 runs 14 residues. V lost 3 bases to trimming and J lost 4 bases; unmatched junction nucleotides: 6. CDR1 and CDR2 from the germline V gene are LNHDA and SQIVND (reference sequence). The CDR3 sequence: CASSIQGVGYEQYF. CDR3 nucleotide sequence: TGTGCCAGTAGTATTCAGGGGGTCGGGTACGAGCAGTACTTC.

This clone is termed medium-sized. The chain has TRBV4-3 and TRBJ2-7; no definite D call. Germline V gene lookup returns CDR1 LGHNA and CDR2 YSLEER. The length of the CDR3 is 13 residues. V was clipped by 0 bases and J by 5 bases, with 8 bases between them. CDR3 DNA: TGCGCCAGCAGCCAAGATCTGGCGAACGAGCAGTACTTC. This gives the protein CASSQDLANEQYF.

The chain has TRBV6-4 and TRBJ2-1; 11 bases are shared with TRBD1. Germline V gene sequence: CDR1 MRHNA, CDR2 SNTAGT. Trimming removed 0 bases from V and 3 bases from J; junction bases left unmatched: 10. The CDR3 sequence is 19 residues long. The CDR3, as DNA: TGTGCCAGCAGTGACTCCCGGGACAGGGGGGTGGGGCGCTACAATGAGCAGTTCTTC. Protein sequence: CASSDSRDRGVGRYNEQFF.

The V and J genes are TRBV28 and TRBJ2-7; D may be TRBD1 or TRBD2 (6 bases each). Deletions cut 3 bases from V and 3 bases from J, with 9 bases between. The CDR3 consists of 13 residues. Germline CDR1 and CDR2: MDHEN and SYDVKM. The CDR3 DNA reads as TGTGCCAGCAGTTTGGGGGGCTTCTACGAGCAGTACTTC. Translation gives CASSLGGFYEQYF.

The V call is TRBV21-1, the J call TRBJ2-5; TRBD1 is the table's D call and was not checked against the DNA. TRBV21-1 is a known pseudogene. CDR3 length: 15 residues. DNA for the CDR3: TGTGCCAGCAGCAAAGGCATAGGGGGCGCCGAGACCCAGTACTTC. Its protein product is CASSKGIGGAETQYF.

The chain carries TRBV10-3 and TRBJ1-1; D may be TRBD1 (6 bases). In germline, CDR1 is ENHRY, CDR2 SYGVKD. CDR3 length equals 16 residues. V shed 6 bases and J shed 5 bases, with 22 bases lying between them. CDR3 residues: CAISRIIQGGMTEAFF. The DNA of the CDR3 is TGTGCCATCAGCCGAATCATACAGGGTGGAATGACTGAAGCTTTCTTT.

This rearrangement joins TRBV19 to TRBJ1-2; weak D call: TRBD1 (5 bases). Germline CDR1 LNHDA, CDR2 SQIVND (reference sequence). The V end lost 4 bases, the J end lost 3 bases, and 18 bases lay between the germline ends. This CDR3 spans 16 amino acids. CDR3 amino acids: CASSSRRQLDHYGYTF. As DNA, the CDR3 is TGTGCCAGTAGTAGCCGCCGACAGCTCGACCACTATGGCTACACCTTC. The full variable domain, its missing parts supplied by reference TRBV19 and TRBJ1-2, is DGGITQSPKYLFRKEGQNVTLSCEQNLNHDAMYWYRQDPGQGLRLIYYSQIVNDFQKGDIAEGYSVSREKKESFPLTVTSAQKNPTAFYLCASSSRRQLDHYGYTFGSGTRLTVV.

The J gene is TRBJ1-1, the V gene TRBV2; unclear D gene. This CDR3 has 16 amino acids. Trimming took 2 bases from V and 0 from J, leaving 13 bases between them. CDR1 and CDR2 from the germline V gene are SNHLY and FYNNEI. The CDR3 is CASSEYPPGMNTEAFF. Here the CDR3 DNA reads TGTGCCAGCAGTGAATATCCCCCGGGAATGAACACTGAAGCTTTCTTT.

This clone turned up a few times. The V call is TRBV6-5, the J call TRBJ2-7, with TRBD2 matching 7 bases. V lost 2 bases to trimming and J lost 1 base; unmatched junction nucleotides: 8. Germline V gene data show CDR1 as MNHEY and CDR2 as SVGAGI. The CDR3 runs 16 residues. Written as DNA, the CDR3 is TGTGCCAGCAGTTACGGGTCGGGAGGAATTTCCTACGAGCAGTACTTC. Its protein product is CASSYGSGGISYEQYF.

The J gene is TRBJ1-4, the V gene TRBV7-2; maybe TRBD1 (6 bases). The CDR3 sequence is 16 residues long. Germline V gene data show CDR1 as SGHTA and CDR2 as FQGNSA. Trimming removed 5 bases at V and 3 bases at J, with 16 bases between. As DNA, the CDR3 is TGTGCCAGCAGCCGTCTAAACAGGGCCCCTAATGAAAAACTGTTTTTT. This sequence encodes CASSRLNRAPNEKLFF.

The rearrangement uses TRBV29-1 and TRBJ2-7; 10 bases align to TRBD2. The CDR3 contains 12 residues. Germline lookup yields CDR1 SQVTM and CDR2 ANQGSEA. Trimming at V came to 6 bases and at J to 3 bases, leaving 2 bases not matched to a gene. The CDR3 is CSVRTSGYEQYF. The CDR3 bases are TGCAGCGTGAGGACTAGCGGCTACGAGCAGTACTTC.

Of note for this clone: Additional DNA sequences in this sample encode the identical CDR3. The chain's CDR3 is CASSIRPGSSNQPQHF. In DNA, the CDR3 is TGTGCCAGTAGTATACGTCCAGGGAGTAGCAATCAGCCCCAGCATTTT. The chain has TRBV19 and TRBJ1-5; possible D gene TRBD1, 5 bases. This CDR3 comprises 16 residues. Germline CDR1 is LNHDA and CDR2 is SQIVND (reference sequence). Trimming pared 2 bases from V and 0 bases from J, leaving 11 bases between.

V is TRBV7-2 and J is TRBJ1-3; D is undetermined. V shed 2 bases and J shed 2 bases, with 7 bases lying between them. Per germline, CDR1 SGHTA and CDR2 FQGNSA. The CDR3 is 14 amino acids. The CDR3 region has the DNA TGTGCCAGCAGCTTACAGGAGCCTGGAAACACCATATATTTT. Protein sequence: CASSLQEPGNTIYF.

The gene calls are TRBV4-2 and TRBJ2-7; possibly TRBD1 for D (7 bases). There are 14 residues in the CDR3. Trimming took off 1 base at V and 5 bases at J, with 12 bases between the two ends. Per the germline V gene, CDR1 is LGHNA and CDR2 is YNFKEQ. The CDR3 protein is CASSQAGGGDEQYF. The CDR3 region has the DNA TGTGCCAGCAGCCAAGCTGGAGGGGGCGACGAGCAGTACTTC.

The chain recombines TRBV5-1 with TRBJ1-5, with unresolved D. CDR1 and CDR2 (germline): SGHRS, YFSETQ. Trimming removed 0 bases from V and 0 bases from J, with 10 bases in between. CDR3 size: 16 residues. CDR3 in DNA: TGCGCCAGCAGCTTGGTGCCGGGATATAGCAATCAGCCCCAGCATTTT. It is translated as CASSLVPGYSNQPQHF.

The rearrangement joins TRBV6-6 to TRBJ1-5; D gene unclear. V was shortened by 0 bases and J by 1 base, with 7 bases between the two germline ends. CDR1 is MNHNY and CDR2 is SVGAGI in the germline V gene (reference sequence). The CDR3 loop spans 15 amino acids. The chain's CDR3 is CASSYSSRSNQPQHF. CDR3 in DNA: TGTGCCAGCAGTTACTCCTCCCGCAGCAATCAGCCCCAGCATTTT.

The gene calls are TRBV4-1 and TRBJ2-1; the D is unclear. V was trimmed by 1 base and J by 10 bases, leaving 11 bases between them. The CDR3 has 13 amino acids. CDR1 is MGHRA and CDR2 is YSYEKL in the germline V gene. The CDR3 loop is CASSQVPGWEQFF. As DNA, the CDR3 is TGCGCCAGCAGCCAAGTACCGGGTTGGGAGCAGTTCTTC.

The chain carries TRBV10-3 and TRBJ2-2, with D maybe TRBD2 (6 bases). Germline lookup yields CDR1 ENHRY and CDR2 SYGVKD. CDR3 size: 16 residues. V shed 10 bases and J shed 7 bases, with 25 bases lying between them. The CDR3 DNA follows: TGTGCCACCGCCTTTGGGAAAGCGGGCGTCGGCGGGGAGCTGTTTTTT. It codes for CATAFGKAGVGGELFF.

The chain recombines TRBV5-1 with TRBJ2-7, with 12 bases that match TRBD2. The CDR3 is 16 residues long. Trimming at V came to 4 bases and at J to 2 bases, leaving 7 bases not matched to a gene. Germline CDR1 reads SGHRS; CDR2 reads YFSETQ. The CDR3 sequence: CASSQDTSGGTYEQYF. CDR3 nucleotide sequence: TGCGCCAGCAGCCAAGATACTAGCGGGGGGACCTACGAGCAGTACTTC.